Sequencing of this T cell receptor beta chain was carried out in a study of technical replicates of blood from a few donors. Assay used: immunoSEQ multiplex PCR; TCRdb lists only in-frame clones, some missing. The table records about 80,000 clones, 98% of them present only once. The germline V gene has CDR1 MNHNS and CDR2 SASEGT. This CDR3 is 11 amino acids long. Trimming shortened V by 6 bases and J by 1 base, and 4 bases separated the two germline ends. This chain uses TRBV6-1 with TRBJ2-7, with D uncertain. The sample taken for sequencing was T cells isolated from PBMCs. The TCR was taken from a human donor in good health. CDR3 sequence: CASRSSYEQYF. CDR3 bases: TGTGCCAGCAGATCTTCCTACGAGCAGTACTTC.